The entry below gives a single TCR beta chain sequence along with its context. This sample is part of a study of blood T cell repertoires in COVID-19. There are 16 residues in the CDR3. Trimming removed 2 bases from V and 10 bases from J, with 20 bases in between. Germline lookup yields CDR1 MDHEN and CDR2 SYDVKM. TCRdb's copy holds only in-frame clones and misses some; the assay was immunoSEQ multiplex PCR. This table holds some 240,000 clones, around 83% found once. Participants came from 24 US areas, aged roughly 18 to 95 years. Which cohort a participant joined came from the clinical history participants gave.

J is TRBJ1-4 and V is TRBV28, with a weak D call TRBD1 (5 bases). The receptor was derived from a woman in her fifties or sixties who had been exposed to COVID-19. The sequencing input was PBMCs or T cells enriched from blood (not recorded which). CDR3 coding DNA: TGTGCCAGCAGTTTACGCTTCCTTTACCCCCAGGGAAAACTGTTTTTT. This codes for CASSLRFLYPQGKLFF.